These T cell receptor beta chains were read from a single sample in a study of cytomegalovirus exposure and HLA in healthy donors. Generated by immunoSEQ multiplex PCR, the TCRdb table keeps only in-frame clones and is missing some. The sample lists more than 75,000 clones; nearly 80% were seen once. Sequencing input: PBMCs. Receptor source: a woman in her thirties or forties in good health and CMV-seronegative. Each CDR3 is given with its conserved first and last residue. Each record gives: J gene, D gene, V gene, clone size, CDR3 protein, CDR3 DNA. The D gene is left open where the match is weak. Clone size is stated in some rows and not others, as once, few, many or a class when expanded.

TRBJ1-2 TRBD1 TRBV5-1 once CASSIGTENYGYTF TGCGCCAGCAGCATTGGGACAGAGAACTATGGCTACACCTTC
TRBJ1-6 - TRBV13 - CASSLTGTSPLHF TGTGCCAGCAGCTTAACAGGGACGTCACCCCTCCACTTT
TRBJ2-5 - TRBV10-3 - CAISEGPQETQYF TGTGCCATCAGTGAGGGCCCCCAAGAGACCCAGTACTTC
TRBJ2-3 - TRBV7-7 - CASSVGVTDTQYF TGTGCCAGCAGCGTCGGGGTTACAGATACGCAGTATTTT
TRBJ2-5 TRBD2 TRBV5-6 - CASSRPAGGETQYF TGTGCCAGCAGCCGGCCCGCCGGGGGGGAGACCCAGTACTTC
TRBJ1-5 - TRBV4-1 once CASSLGDRTYSNQPQHF TGCGCCAGCAGCCTTGGTGACAGAACTTATAGCAATCAGCCCCAGCATTTT
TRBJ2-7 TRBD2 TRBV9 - CASSIGGGAYEQYF TGTGCCAGCAGCATCGGGGGGGGCGCCTACGAGCAGTACTTC
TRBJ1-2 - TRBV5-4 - CASSLSGMGSYGYTF TGTGCCAGCAGCCTCAGTGGGATGGGGAGCTATGGCTACACCTTC
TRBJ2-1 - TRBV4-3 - CASSQDPAGEQFF TGCGCCAGCAGCCAAGACCCAGCGGGTGAGCAGTTCTTC
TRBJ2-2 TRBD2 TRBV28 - CASREGSSNTGELFF TGTGCCTCCCGGGAGGGCAGTTCGAACACCGGGGAGCTGTTTTTT
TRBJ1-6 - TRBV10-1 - CASSEHRRDSPLHF TGCGCCAGCAGTGAGCACAGGAGAGATTCACCCCTCCACTTT
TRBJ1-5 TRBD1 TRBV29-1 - CSVVEQGRNQPQHF TGCAGCGTTGTAGAACAGGGGCGCAATCAGCCCCAGCATTTT
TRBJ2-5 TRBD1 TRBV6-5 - CASRRQGNVPETQYF TGTGCCAGCAGGAGACAGGGGAATGTTCCAGAGACCCAGTACTTC
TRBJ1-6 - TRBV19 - CASLGTPNSPLHF TGTGCCAGCCTCGGGACACCTAATTCACCCCTCCACTTT
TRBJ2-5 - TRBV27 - CASSRVQETQYF TGTGCCAGCAGTCGCGTACAAGAGACCCAGTACTTC
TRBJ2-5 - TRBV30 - CAWNMRETQYF TGTGCCTGGAATATGAGAGAGACCCAGTACTTC
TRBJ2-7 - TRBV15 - CATSNGHNYEQYF TGTGCCACCAGCAACGGACACAACTACGAGCAGTACTTC
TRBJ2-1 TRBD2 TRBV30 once CAWSLSGGWFF TGTGCCTGGAGTCTCAGCGGGGGGTGGTTCTTC
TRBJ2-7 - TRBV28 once CASSSLLSYEQYF TGTGCCAGCAGTTCCCTCCTCTCCTACGAGCAGTACTTC
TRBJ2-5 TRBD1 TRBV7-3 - CASSRGQEETQYF TGTGCCAGCAGCAGGGGACAGGAAGAGACCCAGTACTTC
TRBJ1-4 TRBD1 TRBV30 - CAWRTGGREYEKLFF TGTGCCTGGAGGACAGGGGGCAGGGAGTATGAAAAACTGTTTTTT
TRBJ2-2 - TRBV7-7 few CASSTQQNTGELFF TGTGCTAGCAGCACCCAACAAAACACCGGGGAGCTGTTTTTT
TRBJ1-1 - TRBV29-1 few CSVGRNTEAFF TGCAGCGTTGGCAGGAACACTGAAGCTTTCTTT
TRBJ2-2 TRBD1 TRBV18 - CASSPGTGGTGELFF TGTGCCAGCTCACCCGGGACAGGAGGTACCGGGGAGCTGTTTTTT
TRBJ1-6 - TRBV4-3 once CASSQANSPLHF TGCGCCAGCAGCCAAGCGAATTCACCCCTCCACTTT
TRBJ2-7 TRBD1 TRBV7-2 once CASSLIGQGSYEQYF TGTGCCAGCAGCTTAATCGGACAGGGCTCCTACGAGCAGTACTTC
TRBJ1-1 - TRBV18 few CASSLQGEAFF TGTGCCAGCTCACTACAGGGTGAAGCTTTCTTT
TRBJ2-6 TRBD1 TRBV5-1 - CASSAQGSGANVLTF TGCGCCAGCAGCGCACAGGGGTCTGGGGCCAACGTCCTGACTTTC
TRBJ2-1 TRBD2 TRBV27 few CASSHLRAGGDNEQFF TGTGCCAGCAGCCACCTCCGGGCGGGGGGCGACAATGAGCAGTTCTTC
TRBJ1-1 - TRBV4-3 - CASSQDGGTGYTEAFF TGCGCCAGCAGCCAAGATGGGGGAACAGGGTACACTGAAGCTTTCTTT
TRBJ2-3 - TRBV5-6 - CASSLRGTDTQYF TGTGCCAGCAGCCTCCGGGGCACAGATACGCAGTATTTT
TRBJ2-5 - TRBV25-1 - CASSEMGAGPQETQYF TGTGCCAGCAGTGAAATGGGAGCCGGGCCTCAAGAGACCCAGTACTTC
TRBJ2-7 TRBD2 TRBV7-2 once CASSPGWGGGEQYF TGTGCCAGCAGCCCCGGGTGGGGGGGAGGCGAGCAGTACTTC
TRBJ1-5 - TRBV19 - CASSYTYNQPQHF TGTGCCAGTAGTTACACATACAATCAGCCCCAGCATTTT
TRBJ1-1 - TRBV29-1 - CSVLGGRGATEAFF TGCAGCGTTTTGGGGGGGAGGGGGGCCACTGAAGCTTTCTTT
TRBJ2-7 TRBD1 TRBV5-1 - CASSSVGQGAYEQYF TGCGCCAGCAGCTCCGTGGGACAGGGGGCTTACGAGCAGTACTTC
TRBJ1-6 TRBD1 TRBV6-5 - CASRVRDRGNSPLHF TGTGCCAGTAGAGTCCGGGACAGGGGTAATTCACCCCTCCACTTT